A selection of T cell receptor beta chains follows, all from one sample in a study of naive and memory T cell subsets. TCRdb processed the UMI-ligation and nested PCR reads anew with MiXCR; each CDR3 protein has one entry. The profile covers approximately 85,000 distinct CDR3 sequences, with roughly 7% appearing a single time and around 1.7% taken by the ten largest. Sequencing was done on a sample of central memory CD4+ T cells from blood. The source is a human donor in good health. Both conserved end residues are part of each CDR3. Fields, in order: clone size, D gene, J gene, V gene, CDR3 length, CDR3 protein, CDR3 DNA. A D gene is named only where the DNA matches it firmly. Clone size is shown for a subset of rows, as once, few, many or a class of expanded clone.

many	-	TRBJ1-6	TRBV6-1	11	CASTLNSPLHF	TGTGCCAGCACTCTCAATTCACCCCTCCACTTT
many	-	TRBJ1-2	TRBV14	17	CASSPQHLPTTNYGYTF	TGTGCCAGCAGCCCGCAGCACCTCCCAACTACTAACTATGGCTACACCTTC
many	TRBD2	TRBJ2-5	TRBV20-1	16	CSASATSGTGKMGQYF	TGCAGTGCTAGCGCGACTAGCGGGACCGGGAAGATGGGCCAGTACTTC
many	TRBD1	TRBJ1-5	TRBV2	15	CASSRGQGLFQPQHF	TGTGCCAGCAGCAGGGGGCAGGGACTTTTTCAGCCCCAGCATTTT
many	-	TRBJ1-2	TRBV6-1	14	CASSEARGSAGYTF	TGTGCCAGCAGTGAAGCGCGTGGTTCTGCTGGCTACACCTTC
few	TRBD2	TRBJ2-3	TRBV12-3/TRBV12-4	16	CASSVTSGGYTDTQYF	TGTGCCAGCAGTGTGACTAGCGGGGGGTACACAGATACGCAGTATTTT
many	-	TRBJ1-1	TRBV7-7	14	CASSPITMNTEAFF	TGTGCCAGCAGCCCCATAACCATGAACACTGAAGCTTTCTTT
many	-	TRBJ1-1	TRBV5-6	15	CASTSLGIMNTEAFF	TGTGCCAGCACCTCCCTCGGCATAATGAACACTGAAGCTTTCTTT
-	TRBD2	TRBJ2-7	TRBV6-6	16	CASSYLPSGRSYEQYF	TGTGCCAGCAGTTACTTGCCTAGCGGGAGATCCTACGAGCAGTACTTC
many	-	TRBJ2-5	TRBV15	15	CATSRGGDSVETQYF	TGTGCCACCAGCAGAGGCGGGGACTCCGTGGAGACCCAGTACTTC
many	TRBD1	TRBJ1-4	TRBV6-6	15	CASNDRGQPNEKLFF	TGTGCCAGCAATGACAGGGGGCAGCCTAATGAAAAACTGTTTTTT
many	TRBD1	TRBJ1-5	TRBV20-1	16	CSARGTRGTGNQPQHF	TGCAGTGCTAGAGGCACCAGGGGGACCGGCAATCAGCCCCAGCATTTT
few	TRBD2	TRBJ2-2	TRBV20-1	17	CSARVGSLAAGTGELFF	TGCAGTGCTAGAGTAGGTTCCCTAGCGGCGGGCACCGGGGAGCTGTTTTTT
few	-	TRBJ1-2	TRBV9	15	CASSSSNREFDGYTF	TGTGCCAGCAGCTCCTCGAACAGGGAGTTCGATGGCTACACCTTC
-	-	TRBJ2-7	TRBV11-2	13	CASSLDFGGRQYF	TGTGCCAGCAGCTTAGATTTCGGGGGGCGGCAGTACTTC
many	-	TRBJ1-2	TRBV2	14	CASSEGQLNYGYTF	TGTGCCAGCAGTGAAGGACAGCTTAACTATGGCTACACCTTC
many	-	TRBJ1-5	TRBV7-9	18	CASSLGGGGSWSNQPQHF	TGTGCCAGCAGCTTAGGCGGAGGAGGGAGTTGGAGCAATCAGCCCCAGCATTTT
many	-	TRBJ1-1	TRBV6-9	13	CASMGHRNTEAFF	TGTGCCAGCATGGGACACAGGAACACTGAAGCTTTCTTT
many	TRBD1	TRBJ1-6	TRBV20-1	16	CSARYNPGQRRSPLHF	TGCAGTGCTAGATACAACCCGGGACAGCGACGTTCACCCCTCCACTTT
many	-	TRBJ1-1	TRBV30	11	CAWSEGAKAFF	TGTGCCTGGAGTGAAGGGGCCAAAGCTTTCTTT
many	-	TRBJ2-6	TRBV6-2/TRBV6-3	17	CASSYVFGVSGANVLTF	TGTGCCAGCAGTTATGTATTCGGGGTCTCTGGGGCCAACGTCCTGACTTTC
many	-	TRBJ2-6	TRBV7-8	14	CASSPREGANVLTF	TGTGCCAGCAGCCCGCGCGAAGGGGCCAACGTCCTGACTTTC
few	TRBD1	TRBJ1-2	TRBV7-9	15	CASTTPGTGDDGYTF	TGTGCCAGCACAACTCCCGGGACAGGTGATGATGGCTACACCTTC
-	-	TRBJ2-7	TRBV28	15	CASSPLVSGNYEQYF	TGTGCCAGCAGTCCCTTAGTTAGCGGCAACTACGAGCAGTACTTC
many	TRBD1	TRBJ1-4	TRBV20-1	15	CSAREGTGGVGKLFF	TGCAGTGCTAGAGAAGGGACAGGGGGCGTTGGAAAACTGTTTTTT
few	TRBD1	TRBJ2-1	TRBV28	16	CASRPRGTGKGNEQFF	TGTGCCAGCAGACCAAGGGGGACAGGGAAGGGCAATGAGCAGTTCTTC
many	-	TRBJ1-5	TRBV12-3/TRBV12-4	15	CASSRQLQDNQPQHF	TGTGCCAGCAGTCGACAACTCCAGGACAATCAGCCCCAGCATTTT
many	-	TRBJ1-6	TRBV3-1	14	CASSQVQGRSPLHF	TGTGCCAGCAGCCAAGTGCAGGGCCGATCACCCCTCCACTTT
many	-	TRBJ1-1	TRBV18	15	CASSTTDGMNTEAFF	TGTGCCAGCTCCACCACTGACGGAATGAACACTGAAGCTTTCTTT
many	-	TRBJ2-3	TRBV7-3	13	CASSPRGTDTQYF	TGTGCCAGCAGTCCCCGGGGCACAGATACGCAGTATTTT
many	-	TRBJ2-5	TRBV3-1	13	CASSQVQGETQYF	TGTGCCAGCAGCCAAGTACAGGGCGAGACCCAGTACTTC
few	-	TRBJ2-1	TRBV6-1	15	CASSATDSSYNEQFF	TGTGCCAGCAGTGCGACCGACAGCTCCTACAATGAGCAGTTCTTC
many	-	TRBJ1-1	TRBV5-1	14	CASTHGGDYTEAFF	TGCGCCAGCACCCACGGCGGGGACTACACTGAAGCTTTCTTT
-	-	TRBJ2-5	TRBV12-3/TRBV12-4	15	CASSPGSTVQETQYF	TGTGCCAGCAGTCCCGGCTCCACTGTACAAGAGACCCAGTACTTC
many	-	TRBJ2-6	TRBV7-3	14	CASSPGAGANVLTF	TGTGCCAGCAGCCCAGGGGCTGGGGCCAACGTCCTGACTTTC
few	-	TRBJ1-1	TRBV20-1	13	CSASIQMNTEAFF	TGCAGTGCTAGTATTCAGATGAACACTGAAGCTTTCTTT
few	-	TRBJ1-5	TRBV27	12	CASSSPLGPQHF	TGTGCCAGCAGTTCCCCCCTAGGGCCCCAGCATTTT
-	-	TRBJ1-6	TRBV18	14	CASSPKGEGSPLHF	TGTGCCAGCTCACCAAAAGGGGAAGGGTCACCCCTCCACTTT
many	-	TRBJ1-5	TRBV7-2	13	CASSPSQYQPQHF	TGTGCCAGCAGCCCTAGTCAATATCAGCCCCAGCATTTT
-	TRBD2	TRBJ2-1	TRBV9	19	CASSVGTSGGWSLYNEQFF	TGTGCCAGCAGCGTAGGGACTAGCGGGGGATGGAGTCTATACAATGAGCAGTTCTTC
-	-	TRBJ2-6	TRBV7-9	16	CASSLRVGAGANVLTF	TGTGCCAGCAGCTTAAGAGTTGGGGCTGGGGCCAACGTCCTGACTTTC
-	TRBD1	TRBJ2-3	TRBV5-1	15	CASSPGTGGADTQYF	TGCGCCAGCAGCCCGGGGACAGGGGGCGCCGATACGCAGTATTTT
many	-	TRBJ2-5	TRBV27	12	CASSGRDETQYF	TGTGCCAGCAGTGGCAGGGACGAGACCCAGTACTTC
few	-	TRBJ2-7	TRBV5-4	15	CATQTGPDPVYEQYF	TGTGCCACCCAGACAGGTCCGGATCCCGTCTACGAGCAGTACTTC
few	-	TRBJ1-1	TRBV27	12	CASSSQQGRAFF	TGTGCCAGCAGTTCCCAACAGGGTAGAGCTTTCTTT
many	-	TRBJ2-7	TRBV19	14	CASRKGPISYEQYF	TGTGCCAGTAGGAAAGGACCGATCTCCTACGAGCAGTACTTC
many	-	TRBJ1-5	TRBV19	15	CASTRFRTDNQPQHF	TGTGCCAGTACCCGGTTCCGGACAGATAATCAGCCCCAGCATTTT
-	-	TRBJ2-6	TRBV19	16	CASNSRGLSGANVLTF	TGTGCCAGTAATTCCCGGGGCCTTTCTGGGGCCAACGTCCTGACTTTC
many	-	TRBJ1-5	TRBV5-1	15	CASSLVSGSNQPQHF	TGCGCCAGCAGCTTGGTATCCGGCAGCAATCAGCCCCAGCATTTT
once	TRBD2	TRBJ2-1	TRBV30	16	CAWSVGTSGVRSEQFF	TGTGCCTGGAGTGTAGGGACTAGCGGGGTCAGGAGTGAGCAGTTCTTC
many	-	TRBJ1-2	TRBV18	15	CASSPVVSGNYGYTF	TGTGCCAGCTCACCAGTCGTTTCGGGAAACTATGGCTACACCTTC
-	TRBD2	TRBJ2-1	TRBV7-9	18	CASSPKGLAGWGDNEQFF	TGTGCCAGCAGCCCCAAGGGCCTAGCGGGATGGGGGGACAATGAGCAGTTCTTC
many	-	TRBJ2-5	TRBV7-9	14	CASSLGRTVETQYF	TGTGCCAGCAGCTTGGGCCGGACAGTTGAGACCCAGTACTTC
many	-	TRBJ1-1	TRBV5-1	14	CASSRQPTNTEAFF	TGCGCCAGCAGCCGACAACCGACGAACACTGAAGCTTTCTTT
few	TRBD2	TRBJ2-1	TRBV7-8	15	CASSSREGTYNEQFF	TGTGCCAGCAGCTCCAGGGAGGGCACCTACAATGAGCAGTTCTTC
many	-	TRBJ2-3	TRBV9	14	CASSSTTRADTQYF	TGTGCCAGCAGCTCAACGACTAGGGCAGATACGCAGTATTTT
-	TRBD1	TRBJ2-3	TRBV7-9	14	CASRKRQGVDTQYF	TGTGCCAGCAGGAAACGACAGGGGGTGGATACGCAGTATTTT
-	-	TRBJ1-1	TRBV3-1	16	CASSQPSRAPNTEAFF	TGTGCCAGCAGCCAACCAAGTAGGGCCCCGAACACTGAAGCTTTCTTT
many	-	TRBJ2-5	TRBV20-1	14	CSAPLSGSGETQYF	TGCAGTGCTCCGCTCTCCGGGAGTGGCGAGACCCAGTACTTC
many	-	TRBJ2-7	TRBV5-1	14	CASSLDREYYEQYF	TGCGCCAGCAGCTTGGACAGGGAATACTACGAGCAGTACTTC